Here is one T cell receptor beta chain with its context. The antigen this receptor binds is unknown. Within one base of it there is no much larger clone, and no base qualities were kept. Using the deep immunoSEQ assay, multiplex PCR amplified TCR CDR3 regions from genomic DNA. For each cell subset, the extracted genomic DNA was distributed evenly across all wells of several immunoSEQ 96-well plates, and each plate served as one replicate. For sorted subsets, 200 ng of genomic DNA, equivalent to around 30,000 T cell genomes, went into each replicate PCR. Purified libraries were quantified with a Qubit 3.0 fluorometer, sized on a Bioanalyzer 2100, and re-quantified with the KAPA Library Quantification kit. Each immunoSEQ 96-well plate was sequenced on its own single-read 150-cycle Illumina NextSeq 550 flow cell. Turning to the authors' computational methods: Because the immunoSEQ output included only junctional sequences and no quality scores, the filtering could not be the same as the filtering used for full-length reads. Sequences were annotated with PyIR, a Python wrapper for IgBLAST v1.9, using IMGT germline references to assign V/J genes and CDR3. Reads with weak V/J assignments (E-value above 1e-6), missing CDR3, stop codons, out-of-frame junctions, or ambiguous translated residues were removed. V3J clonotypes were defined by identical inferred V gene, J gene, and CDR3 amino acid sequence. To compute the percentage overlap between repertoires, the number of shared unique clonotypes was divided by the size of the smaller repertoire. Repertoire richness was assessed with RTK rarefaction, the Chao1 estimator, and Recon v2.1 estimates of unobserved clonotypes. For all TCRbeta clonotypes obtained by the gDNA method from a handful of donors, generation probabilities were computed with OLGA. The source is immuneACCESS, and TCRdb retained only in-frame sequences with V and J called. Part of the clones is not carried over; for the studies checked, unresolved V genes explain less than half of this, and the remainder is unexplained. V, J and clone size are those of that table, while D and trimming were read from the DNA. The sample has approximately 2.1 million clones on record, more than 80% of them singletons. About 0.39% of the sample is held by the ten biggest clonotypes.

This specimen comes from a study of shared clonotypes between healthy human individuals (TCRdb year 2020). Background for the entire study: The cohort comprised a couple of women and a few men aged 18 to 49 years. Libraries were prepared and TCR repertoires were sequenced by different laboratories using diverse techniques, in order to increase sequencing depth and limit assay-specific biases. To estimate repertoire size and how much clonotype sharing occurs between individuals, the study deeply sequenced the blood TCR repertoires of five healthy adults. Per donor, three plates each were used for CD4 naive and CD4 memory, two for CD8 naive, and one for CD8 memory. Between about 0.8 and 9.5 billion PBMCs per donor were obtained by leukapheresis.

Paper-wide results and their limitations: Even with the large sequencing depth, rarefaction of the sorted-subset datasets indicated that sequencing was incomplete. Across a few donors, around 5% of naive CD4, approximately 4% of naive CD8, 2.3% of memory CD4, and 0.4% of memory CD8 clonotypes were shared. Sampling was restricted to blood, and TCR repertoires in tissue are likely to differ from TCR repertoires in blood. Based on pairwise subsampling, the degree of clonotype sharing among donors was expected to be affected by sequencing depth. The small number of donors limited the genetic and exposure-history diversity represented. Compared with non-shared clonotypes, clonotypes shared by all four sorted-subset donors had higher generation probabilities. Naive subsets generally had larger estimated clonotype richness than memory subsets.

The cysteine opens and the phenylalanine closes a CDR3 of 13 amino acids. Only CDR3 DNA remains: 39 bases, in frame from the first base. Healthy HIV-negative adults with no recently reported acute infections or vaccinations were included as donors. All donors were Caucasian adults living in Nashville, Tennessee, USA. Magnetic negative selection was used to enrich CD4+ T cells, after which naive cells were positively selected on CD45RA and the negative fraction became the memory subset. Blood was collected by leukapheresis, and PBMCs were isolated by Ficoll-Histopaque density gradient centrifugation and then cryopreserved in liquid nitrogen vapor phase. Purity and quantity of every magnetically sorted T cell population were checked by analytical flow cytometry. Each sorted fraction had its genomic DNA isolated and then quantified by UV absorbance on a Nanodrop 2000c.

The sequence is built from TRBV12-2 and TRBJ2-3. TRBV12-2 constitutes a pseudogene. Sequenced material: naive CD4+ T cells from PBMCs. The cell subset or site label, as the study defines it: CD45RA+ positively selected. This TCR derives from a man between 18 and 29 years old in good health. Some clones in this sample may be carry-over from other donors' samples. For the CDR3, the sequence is CASRRPDRPWQYF. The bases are TGTGCAAGTCGTAGACCAGACCGCCCCTGGCAGTATTTT.